The 22 T cell receptor beta chains reported below all come from one sample, sequenced in a study of blood T cells in healthy people across ages. Primed by a sample-barcoded 5' primer and a J-beta primer mix, a second PCR proceeded for 7 to 11 cycles. TCRdb re-called the 5' RACE reads with MiXCR, one entry per CDR3 protein. The table has about 1 million distinct CDR3 sequences, approximately 25% seen once; the top ten hold about 0.72%. These data were likewise used in another study, on T cells of mothers and their children.

Sequencing input: blood. The receptors were sampled from a girl aged 2-10 years in good health.

This clonotype was counted between two and nine times. DNA for the CDR3: TGTGCCAGCAGCTTCGGAGCGGGAGTGGAGACCCAGTACTTC. Translating it yields CASSFGAGVETQYF. The chain carries TRBV7-2 and TRBJ2-5; 8 bases are a match to TRBD2. V shed 3 bases, J shed 5 bases, and the junction held 5 bases outside the gene matches. Germline lookup yields CDR1 SGHTA and CDR2 FQGNSA. This CDR3 contains 14 residues.

This clonotype was detected only a few times. CDR3: CASTHGDTQYF. The CDR3 DNA sequence: TGTGCCAGCACCCATGGGGATACGCAGTATTTT. V usage is TRBV6-5 and J usage is TRBJ2-3; D is unclear. This CDR3 has 11 amino acids. V lost 7 bases and J 6 bases, leaving 8 bases between the germline ends. CDR1 is MNHEY, CDR2 SVGAGI, per germline.

The rearrangement links TRBV4-1 to TRBJ1-2, with D unclear. Looked up from germline, CDR1 is MGHRA and CDR2 is YSYEKL. This CDR3 has 13 residues. V was cut by 3 bases and J by 1 base, with 6 bases left in between. CDR3 residues: CASSHRNNYGYTF. DNA of the CDR3: TGCGCCAGCAGCCACAGAAATAACTATGGCTACACCTTC.

This clonotype appeared a few times. The junction differs from germline at one of its ends, possibly a read error. The chain links TRBV24-1 to TRBJ2-6; TRBD1 is a possible D gene (6 bases). Germline CDR1 is KGHDR and CDR2 is SFDVKD. The CDR3 has 13 amino acids. The chain's CDR3 is CATRRSGDNVLTF. In DNA, the CDR3 is TGTGCCACCCGACGTTCAGGGGACAACGTCCTGACTTTC.

This clonotype turned up a few times. This chain links TRBV2 with TRBJ2-5; D is ambiguous. The closer fit of TRBJ2-1 to the DNA end suggests the J call may be wrong. The CDR3 sequence is 13 residues long. The germline CDR1 and CDR2 sequences are SNHLY and FYNNEI. This CDR3 is CASGGRQYNEQFF. The CDR3 DNA is TGTGCCAGCGGTGGCCGGCAGTACAATGAGCAGTTCTTC.

This clonotype was detected only a few times. The rearrangement uses TRBV29-1 and TRBJ2-1; D remains ambiguous. The CDR3 sequence is 12 residues long. Germline CDR1 SQVTM, CDR2 ANQGSEA. Trimming stripped 3 bases from V and 7 bases from J, with 10 bases between. This CDR3 reads CSVDMVPNEQFF. The CDR3 DNA follows: TGCAGCGTTGACATGGTTCCGAATGAGCAGTTCTTC.

The chain uses TRBV6-2 or TRBV6-3 and TRBJ2-7; TRBD1 matches at 7 bases. The V gene's germline CDR1 is MNHEY and CDR2 SVGEGT. The trim removed 6 bases at V and 0 bases at J, leaving 11 bases unmatched. The CDR3 has 16 amino acids. DNA of the CDR3: TGTGCCAGCAGGCCCTTGGACAGGACAAGCTCCTACGAGCAGTACTTC. Encoded protein: CASRPLDRTSSYEQYF.

The rearrangement links TRBV27 to TRBJ2-1; TRBD2 is a possible D gene (5 bases). Germline CDR1 reads MNHEY; CDR2 reads SMNVEV (reference sequence). The ends were cut back, 3 bases at V and 8 bases at J, with 14 bases in the middle. This CDR3 spans 14 amino acids. CDR3 residues: CASSFFSGADEQFF. The DNA of the CDR3 is TGTGCCAGCAGTTTTTTTTCTGGAGCGGATGAGCAGTTCTTC.

The rearrangement joins TRBV4-1 to TRBJ2-5; D is possibly TRBD1 (6 bases). The CDR3 spans 15 residues. V was trimmed by 4 bases and J by 11 bases, leaving 23 bases between them. The germline V gene encodes CDR1 MGHRA and CDR2 YSYEKL. For the CDR3, the DNA is TGCGCCAGCAGCCTAGGGACGGGCTCGAAGGGGGAGCAGTACTTC. It translates to CASSLGTGSKGEQYF.

This clonotype appeared a few times. The V and J genes are TRBV11-1 and TRBJ2-1; D may be TRBD1 (7 bases). The CDR3 has 18 amino acids. Per germline, CDR1 SGHAT and CDR2 FQDESV (reference sequence). V was shortened by 1 base and J by 3 bases, with 19 bases between the two germline ends. The CDR3 DNA reads as TGTGCCAGCAGCTTAGTGGGGGGATGGGGGACAGTCTACAATGAGCAGTTCTTC. It translates to CASSLVGGWGTVYNEQFF.

This clonotype was found a few times. V gene TRBV29-1 combines with J gene TRBJ2-5; no firm D call. The closer fit of TRBJ2-7 to the DNA end suggests the J call may be wrong. The CDR3 is made up of 15 amino acids. Germline CDR1 and CDR2: SQVTM and ANQGSEA. The CDR3, as DNA: TGCAGCGTTGAAGAGCCGGGCGCAGGCCCCTACGAGCAGTACTTC. This sequence encodes CSVEEPGAGPYEQYF.

This rearrangement joins TRBV4-1 to TRBJ2-1; no firm D call. Germline-derived CDR1 and CDR2 are MGHRA and YSYEKL. Trimming cost V 4 bases and J 10 bases, with 20 bases left between them. The CDR3 spans 15 residues. CDR3 region: CASSPNEDMTHEQFF. The CDR3, as DNA: TGCGCCAGCAGCCCAAATGAAGATATGACACACGAGCAGTTCTTC.

The V call is TRBV5-1, the J call TRBJ2-5; 11 bases line up with TRBD2. The germline gives CDR1 SGHRS, CDR2 YFSETQ. With V trimmed by 0 bases and J by 11 bases, 9 bases remained unmatched. CDR3 length: 15 amino acids. DNA of the CDR3: TGCGCCAGCAGCTTGGGTGAGACTAGCGGGGACCCACAGTACTTC. The encoded protein is CASSLGETSGDPQYF.

This clonotype was picked up a small number of times. The chain joins TRBV29-1 to TRBJ2-1, with 13 nucleotides matching TRBD2. Trimming at V came to 7 bases and at J to 4 bases, leaving 4 bases not matched to a gene. The germline V gene encodes CDR1 SQVTM and CDR2 ANQGSEA. This CDR3 has 14 residues. The CDR3 region is CSAGLAGPYNEQFF. The DNA of the CDR3 is TGCAGCGCGGGACTAGCGGGGCCTTACAATGAGCAGTTCTTC.

The chain links TRBV7-9 to TRBJ1-4; 8 positions match TRBD1. The CDR3 runs to 18 residues. V shed 4 bases and J 6 bases; nucleotides not matched to a gene: 16. Germline V gene data show CDR1 as SEHNR and CDR2 as FQNEAQ (reference sequence). The CDR3 loop reads CASSSRYAHRGDDEKLFF. Here the CDR3 DNA reads TGTGCCAGCAGCTCCCGTTACGCCCACAGGGGGGACGATGAAAAACTGTTTTTT.

The chain carries TRBV20-1 and TRBJ2-1; D is perhaps TRBD1 (5 bases). The J call may be wrong; the DNA end is better matched by TRBJ2-5. This CDR3 is built from 12 residues. The germline V gene encodes CDR1 DFQATT and CDR2 SNEGSKA (reference sequence). Here the CDR3 reads CSAAIRDETQYF. The CDR3 coding sequence is TGCAGTGCCGCAATCAGGGATGAGACCCAGTACTTC.

This clonotype has just a few counts. The J gene is TRBJ2-1, the V gene TRBV27; D uncertain. With 5 bases removed from V and 0 bases from J, the gap between germline ends came to 14 bases. The CDR3 extends over 16 amino acids. From germline, CDR1 is MNHEY and CDR2 SMNVEV (reference sequence). The CDR3 loop is CASSIALESSYNEQFF. As DNA, the CDR3 is TGTGCCAGCAGTATCGCCCTCGAGAGCTCCTACAATGAGCAGTTCTTC.

A few counts support this clonotype. The CDR3 here is CASSSERGRKSTDTQYF. The CDR3 coding sequence is TGCGCCAGCAGCTCGGAGCGGGGGCGCAAAAGCACAGATACGCAGTATTTT. The chain joins TRBV5-1 to TRBJ2-3; 8 nucleotides line up with TRBD2. With V trimmed by 3 bases and J by 0 bases, 9 bases remained unmatched. CDR3 size: 17 residues. Germline V gene lookup returns CDR1 SGHRS and CDR2 YFSETQ.

This clonotype was counted between two and nine times. The rearrangement joins TRBV6-1 to TRBJ1-4; 8 bases agree with TRBD1. The CDR3 is 15 residues long. V trimming: 7 bases; J trimming: 3 bases; junction bases outside the gene matches: 7. The germline CDR1 and CDR2 sequences are MNHNS and SASEGT. The CDR3 sequence: CASTGMGQANEKLFF. CDR3 nucleotides: TGTGCCAGCACCGGAATGGGACAGGCTAATGAAAAACTGTTTTTT.

This clonotype came up a few times. The gene calls are TRBV10-3 and TRBJ2-3; tentative D call: TRBD2 (5 bases). This CDR3 contains 13 residues. V dropped 0 bases and J dropped 9 bases, with 10 bases sitting between them. The germline V gene encodes CDR1 ENHRY and CDR2 SYGVKD. CDR3 DNA sequence: TGTGCCATCAGTGAGTCCTCAGCGGTCACGCAGTATTTT. Protein product: CAISESSAVTQYF.

The V call is TRBV20-1, the J call TRBJ1-2, with 9 bases that match TRBD1. J was trimmed by 5 bases and V by 5 bases; bases with no gene match: 9. Germline CDR1 and CDR2: DFQATT and SNEGSKA (reference sequence). CDR3 size: 14 residues. CDR3 nucleotides: TGCAGTGCTGGACAGGGGAAAGAGGTTTATGGCTACACCTTC. Protein: CSAGQGKEVYGYTF.

The chain joins TRBV2 to TRBJ1-6; D gene ambiguous. V lost 3 bases, J lost 5 bases, and 17 bases lay in between. Germline V lookup: CDR1 SNHLY, CDR2 FYNNEI. There are 17 residues in the CDR3. The DNA of the CDR3 is TGTGCCAGCAGTGAGGACGGACCGTTCACCAATAATTCACCCCTCCACTTT. Its protein is CASSEDGPFTNNSPLHF. Supplemented by reference TRBV2 and TRBJ1-6, the full variable domain reads EPEVTQTPSHQVTQMGQEVILRCVPISNHLYFYWYRQILGQKVEFLVSFYNNEISEKSEIFDDQFSVERPDGSNFTLKIRSTKLEDSAMYFCASSEDGPFTNNSPLHFGNGTRLTVT.